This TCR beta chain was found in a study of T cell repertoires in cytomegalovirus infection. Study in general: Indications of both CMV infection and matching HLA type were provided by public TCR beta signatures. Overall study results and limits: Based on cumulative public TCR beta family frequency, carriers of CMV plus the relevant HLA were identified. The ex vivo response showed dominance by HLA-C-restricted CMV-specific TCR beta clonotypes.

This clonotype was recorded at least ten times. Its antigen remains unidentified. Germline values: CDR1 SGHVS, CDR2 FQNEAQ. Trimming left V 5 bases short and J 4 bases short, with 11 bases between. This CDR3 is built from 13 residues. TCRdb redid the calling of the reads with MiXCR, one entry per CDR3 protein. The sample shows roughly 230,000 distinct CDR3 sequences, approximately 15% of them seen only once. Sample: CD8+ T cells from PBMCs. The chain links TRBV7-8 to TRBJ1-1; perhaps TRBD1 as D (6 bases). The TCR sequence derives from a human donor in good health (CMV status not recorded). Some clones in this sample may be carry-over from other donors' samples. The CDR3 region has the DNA TGTGCCAGCAGCAGGGGGGGCCGCACTGAAGCTTTCTTT. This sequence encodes CASSRGGRTEAFF.